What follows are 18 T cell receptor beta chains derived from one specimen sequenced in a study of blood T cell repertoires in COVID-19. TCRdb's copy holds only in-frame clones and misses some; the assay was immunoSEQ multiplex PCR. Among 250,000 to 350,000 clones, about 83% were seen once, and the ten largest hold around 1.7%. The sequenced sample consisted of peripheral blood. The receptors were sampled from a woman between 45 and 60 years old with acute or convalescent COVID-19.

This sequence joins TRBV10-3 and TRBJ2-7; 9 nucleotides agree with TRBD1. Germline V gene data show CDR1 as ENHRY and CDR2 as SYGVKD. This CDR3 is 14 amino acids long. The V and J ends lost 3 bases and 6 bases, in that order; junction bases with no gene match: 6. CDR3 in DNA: TGTGCCATCAGTGAACAGGGGGCGCGCGGCGAGCAGTACTTC. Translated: CAISEQGARGEQYF.

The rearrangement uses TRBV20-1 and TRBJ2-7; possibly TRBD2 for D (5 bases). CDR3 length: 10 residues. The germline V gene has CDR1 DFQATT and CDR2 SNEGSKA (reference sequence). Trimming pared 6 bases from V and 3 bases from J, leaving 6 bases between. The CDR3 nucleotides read TGCAGTGCCGCGGGCTACGAGCAGTACTTC. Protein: CSAAGYEQYF.

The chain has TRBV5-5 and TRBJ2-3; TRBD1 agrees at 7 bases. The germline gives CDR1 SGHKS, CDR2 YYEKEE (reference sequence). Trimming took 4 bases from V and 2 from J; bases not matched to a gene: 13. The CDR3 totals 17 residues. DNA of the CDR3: TGTGCCAGCAGCCATTACCGGGACAGAAGCTACACAGATACGCAGTATTTT. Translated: CASSHYRDRSYTDTQYF.

This CDR3 reads CASSDPENEQFF. In DNA, the CDR3 is TGCGCCAGCAGCGACCCGGAGAATGAGCAGTTCTTC. The chain carries TRBV5-1 and TRBJ2-1; D not resolved. Germline V gene data show CDR1 as SGHRS and CDR2 as YFSETQ. This CDR3 spans 12 amino acids. V was pared by 4 bases and J by 7 bases, with 9 bases between.

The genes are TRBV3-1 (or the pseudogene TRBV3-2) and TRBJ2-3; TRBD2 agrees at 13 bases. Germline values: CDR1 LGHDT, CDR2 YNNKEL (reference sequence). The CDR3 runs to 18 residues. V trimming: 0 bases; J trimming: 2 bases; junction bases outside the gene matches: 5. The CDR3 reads CASSQDRGLAGNTDTQYF. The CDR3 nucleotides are TGTGCCAGCAGCCAAGATCGGGGACTAGCGGGGAACACAGATACGCAGTATTTT.

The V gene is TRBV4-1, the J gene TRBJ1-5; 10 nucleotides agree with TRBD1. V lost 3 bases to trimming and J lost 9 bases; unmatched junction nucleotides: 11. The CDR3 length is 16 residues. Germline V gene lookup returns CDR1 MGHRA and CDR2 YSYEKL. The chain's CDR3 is CASSQGQGRHASPQHF. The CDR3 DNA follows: TGCGCCAGCAGCCAGGGACAGGGGCGGCACGCTTCGCCCCAGCATTTT.

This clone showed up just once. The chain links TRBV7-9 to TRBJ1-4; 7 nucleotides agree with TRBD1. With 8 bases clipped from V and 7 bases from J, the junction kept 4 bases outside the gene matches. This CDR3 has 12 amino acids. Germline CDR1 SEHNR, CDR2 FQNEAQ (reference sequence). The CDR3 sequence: CASVAGGEKLFF. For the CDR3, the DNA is TGTGCCAGCGTAGCAGGGGGTGAAAAACTGTTTTTT.

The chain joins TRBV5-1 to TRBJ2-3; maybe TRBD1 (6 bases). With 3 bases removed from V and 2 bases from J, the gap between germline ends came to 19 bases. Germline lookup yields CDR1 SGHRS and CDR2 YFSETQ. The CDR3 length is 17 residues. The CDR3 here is CASSSEEDRSNTDTQYF. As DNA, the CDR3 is TGCGCCAGCAGCTCCGAGGAGGACAGAAGTAACACAGATACGCAGTATTTT.

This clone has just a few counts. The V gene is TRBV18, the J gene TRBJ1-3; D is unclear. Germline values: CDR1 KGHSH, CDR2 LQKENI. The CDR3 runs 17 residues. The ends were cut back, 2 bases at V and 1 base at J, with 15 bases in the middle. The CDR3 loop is CASSPIQTRRSGNTIYF. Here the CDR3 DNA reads TGTGCCAGCTCACCAATACAAACCAGGAGGTCTGGAAACACCATATATTTT.

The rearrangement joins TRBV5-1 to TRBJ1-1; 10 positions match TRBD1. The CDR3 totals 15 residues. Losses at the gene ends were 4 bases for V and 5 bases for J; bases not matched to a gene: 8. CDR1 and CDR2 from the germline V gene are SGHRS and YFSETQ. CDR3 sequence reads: CASSAGGQGLTEAFF. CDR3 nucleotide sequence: TGCGCCAGCAGCGCCGGGGGACAGGGGTTGACTGAAGCTTTCTTT.

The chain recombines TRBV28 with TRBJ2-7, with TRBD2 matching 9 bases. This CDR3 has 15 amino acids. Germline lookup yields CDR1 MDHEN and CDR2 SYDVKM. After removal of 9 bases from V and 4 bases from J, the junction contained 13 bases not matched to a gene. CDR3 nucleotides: TGTGCCAGTAGAAGCGGCGGGAGGGGTATGTACGAGCAGTACTTC. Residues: CASRSGGRGMYEQYF.

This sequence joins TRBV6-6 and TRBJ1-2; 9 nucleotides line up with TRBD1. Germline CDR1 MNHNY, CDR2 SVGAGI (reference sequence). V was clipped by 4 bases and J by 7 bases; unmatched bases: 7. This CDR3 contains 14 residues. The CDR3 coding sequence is TGTGCCAGCAGTTTCTGGGACAGGGTGGGTGGCTACACCTTC. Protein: CASSFWDRVGGYTF.

CDR3 in DNA: TGTGCCAGCAGCTTAAGTTCGGGGGAAAAACTGTTTTTT. Amino acid sequence: CASSLSSGEKLFF. This sequence joins TRBV7-9 and TRBJ1-4, with no clear D. This CDR3 spans 13 amino acids. Trimming shortened V by 2 bases and J by 8 bases, and 9 bases separated the two germline ends. CDR1 and CDR2 (germline): SEHNR, FQNEAQ (reference sequence).

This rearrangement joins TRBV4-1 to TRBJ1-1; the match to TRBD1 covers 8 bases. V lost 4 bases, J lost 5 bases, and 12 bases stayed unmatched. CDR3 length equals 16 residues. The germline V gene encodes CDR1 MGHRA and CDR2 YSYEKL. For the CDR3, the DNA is TGCGCCAGCAGCCCACGACAGGGGACCCTTAATACTGAAGCTTTCTTT. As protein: CASSPRQGTLNTEAFF.

Written as DNA, the CDR3 is TGTGCCAGTAGTCTCGGACAGGGGGCGGGCGGAGCTTTCTTT. Translated: CASSLGQGAGGAFF. This sequence joins TRBV19 and TRBJ1-1; 11 positions agree with TRBD1. V lost 5 bases, J lost 10 bases, and 9 bases stayed unmatched. Germline assignment: CDR1 LNHDA and CDR2 SQIVND (reference sequence). This CDR3 is 14 amino acids long.

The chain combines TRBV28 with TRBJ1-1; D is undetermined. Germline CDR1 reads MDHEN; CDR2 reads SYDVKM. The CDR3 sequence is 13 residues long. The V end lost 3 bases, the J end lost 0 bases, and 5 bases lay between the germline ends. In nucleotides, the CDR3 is TGTGCCAGCAGTTTGCGGATGAACACTGAAGCTTTCTTT. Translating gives CASSLRMNTEAFF.

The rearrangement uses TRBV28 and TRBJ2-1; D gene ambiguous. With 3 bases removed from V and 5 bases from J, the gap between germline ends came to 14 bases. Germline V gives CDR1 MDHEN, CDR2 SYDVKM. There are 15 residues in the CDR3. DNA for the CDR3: TGTGCCAGCAGTTTGGGCAAATTACTGAACAATGAGCAGTTCTTC. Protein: CASSLGKLLNNEQFF. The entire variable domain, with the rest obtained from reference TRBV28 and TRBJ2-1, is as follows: DVKVTQSSRYLVKRTGEKVFLECVQDMDHENMFWYRQDPGLGLRLIYFSYDVKMKEKGDIPEGYSVSREKKERFSLILESASTNQTSMYLCASSLGKLLNNEQFFGPGTRLTVL.

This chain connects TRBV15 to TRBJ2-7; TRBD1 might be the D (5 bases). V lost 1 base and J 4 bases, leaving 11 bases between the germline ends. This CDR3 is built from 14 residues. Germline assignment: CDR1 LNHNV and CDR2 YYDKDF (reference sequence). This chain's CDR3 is CATSRGTGRYEQYF. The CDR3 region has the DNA TGTGCCACCAGCAGAGGAACAGGCAGGTACGAGCAGTACTTC.